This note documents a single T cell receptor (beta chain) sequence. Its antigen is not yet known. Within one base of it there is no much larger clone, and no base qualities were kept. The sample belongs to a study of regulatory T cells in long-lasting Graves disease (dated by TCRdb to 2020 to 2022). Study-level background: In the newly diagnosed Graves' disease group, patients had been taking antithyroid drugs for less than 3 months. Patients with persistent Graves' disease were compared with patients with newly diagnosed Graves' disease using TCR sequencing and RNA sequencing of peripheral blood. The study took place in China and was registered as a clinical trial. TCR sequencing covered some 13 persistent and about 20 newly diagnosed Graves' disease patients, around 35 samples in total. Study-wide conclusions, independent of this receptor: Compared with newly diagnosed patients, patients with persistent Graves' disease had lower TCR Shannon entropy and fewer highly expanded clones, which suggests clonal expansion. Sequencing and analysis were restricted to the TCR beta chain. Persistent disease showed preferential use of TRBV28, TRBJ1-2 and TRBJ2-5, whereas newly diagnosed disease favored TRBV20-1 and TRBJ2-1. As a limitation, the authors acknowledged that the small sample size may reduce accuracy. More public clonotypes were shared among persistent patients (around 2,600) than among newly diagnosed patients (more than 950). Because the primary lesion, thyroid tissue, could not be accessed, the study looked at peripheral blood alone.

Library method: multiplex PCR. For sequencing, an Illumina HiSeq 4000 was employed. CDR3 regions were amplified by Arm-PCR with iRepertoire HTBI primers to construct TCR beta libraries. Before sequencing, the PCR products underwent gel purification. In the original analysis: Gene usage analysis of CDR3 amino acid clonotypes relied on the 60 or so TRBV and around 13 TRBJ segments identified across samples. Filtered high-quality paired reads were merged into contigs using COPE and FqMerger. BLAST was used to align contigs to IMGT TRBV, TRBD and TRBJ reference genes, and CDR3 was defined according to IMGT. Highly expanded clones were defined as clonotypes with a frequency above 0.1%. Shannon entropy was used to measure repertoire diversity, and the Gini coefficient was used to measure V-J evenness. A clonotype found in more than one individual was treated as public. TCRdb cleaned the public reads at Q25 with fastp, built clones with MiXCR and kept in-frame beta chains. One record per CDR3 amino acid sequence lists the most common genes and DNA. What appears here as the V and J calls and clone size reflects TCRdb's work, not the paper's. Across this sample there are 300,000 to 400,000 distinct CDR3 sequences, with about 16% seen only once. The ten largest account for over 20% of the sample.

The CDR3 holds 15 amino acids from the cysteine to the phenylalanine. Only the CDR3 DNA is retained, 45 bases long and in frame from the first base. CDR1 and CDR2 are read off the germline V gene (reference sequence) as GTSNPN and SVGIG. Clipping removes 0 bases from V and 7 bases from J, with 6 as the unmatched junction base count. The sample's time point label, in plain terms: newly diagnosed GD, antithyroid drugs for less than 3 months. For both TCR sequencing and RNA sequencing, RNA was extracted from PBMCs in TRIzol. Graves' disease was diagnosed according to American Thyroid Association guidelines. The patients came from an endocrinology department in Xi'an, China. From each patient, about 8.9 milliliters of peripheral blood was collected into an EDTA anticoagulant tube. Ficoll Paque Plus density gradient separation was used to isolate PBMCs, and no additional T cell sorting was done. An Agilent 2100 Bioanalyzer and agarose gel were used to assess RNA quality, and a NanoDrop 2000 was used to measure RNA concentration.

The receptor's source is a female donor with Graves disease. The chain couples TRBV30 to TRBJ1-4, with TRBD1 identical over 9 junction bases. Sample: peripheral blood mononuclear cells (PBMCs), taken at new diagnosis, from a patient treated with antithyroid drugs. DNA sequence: TGTGCCTGGAGTGTTCTCGGGACAGGGTTTGAAAAACTGTTTTTT. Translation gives CAWSVLGTGFEKLFF.